This passage covers 2 T cell receptor beta chains from one sample sequenced in a study of cytomegalovirus exposure and HLA in healthy donors. PCR involved 60 Vbeta and 13 Jbeta primers. Method: immunoSEQ multiplex PCR; TCRdb's copy keeps in-frame clones and lacks some. Of around 180,000 clones in the sample, roughly 80% were seen once. The sample was PBMCs. These receptor sequences come from a young man in good health and CMV-seropositive.

The chain is built from TRBV9 and TRBJ2-7; 8 bases line up with TRBD1. V lost 2 bases, J lost 3 bases, and 4 bases stayed unmatched. Germline values: CDR1 SGDLS, CDR2 YYNGEE. This CDR3 is built from 14 residues. The CDR3 here is CASSVGGQDYEQYF. CDR3 DNA: TGTGCCAGCAGCGTGGGGGGACAGGACTACGAGCAGTACTTC.

This clone showed up just a few times. This chain links TRBV5-6 with TRBJ2-1; D is uncertain. The CDR3 contains 13 residues. Trimming took 0 bases from V and 10 from J, leaving 11 bases between them. Germline lookup yields CDR1 SGHDT and CDR2 YYEEEE. CDR3: CASSLVVAREQFF. The DNA of the CDR3 is TGTGCCAGCAGCTTGGTTGTAGCTCGGGAGCAGTTCTTC.